This T cell receptor (beta chain) was retrieved from a study of cytomegalovirus exposure and HLA in healthy donors. A multiplex PCR was run with 60 Vbeta primers and 13 Jbeta primers. Libraries were prepared by immunoSEQ multiplex PCR; TCRdb keeps only in-frame clonotypes and omits some of them. Among approximately 140,000 clones listed, approximately 80% were seen once. This CDR3 region has 11 residues. Germline CDR1 is SGHNT and CDR2 is YENEEA. Deletions cut 5 bases from V and 6 bases from J, with 8 bases between. Study-wide findings and caveats: Later analysis suggested most CMV-associated TCR beta chains were HLA-restricted.

Participants comprised healthy donors of bone marrow. As regards this clone: Its antigen is still unknown.

This clonotype was sampled from a woman in her forties or fifties in good health and CMV-seropositive. The sample taken for sequencing was PBMCs. This chain uses TRBV11-3 with TRBJ2-7; D is unresolved. In DNA form, the CDR3 reads TGTGCCAGCAGCCCGCGGTCCGAGCAGTACTTC. Translating gives CASSPRSEQYF.